These T cell receptor beta chains were read from a single sample in a study of T-cell reconstitution after alpha-beta-depleted transplantation in children. TCRdb called the PCR reads again in MiXCR, with one record for every CDR3 protein. Found here are 230,000 or so distinct CDR3 sequences, 9.7% of them singletons; the top ten hold over 4.5%. The sequences come from PBMCs from the stem cell graft donor, collected from the stem cell graft. Receptor source: a human donor who donated a stem cell graft to a child with SCID. CDR3s include the opening cysteine and the closing phenylalanine or tryptophan. The D gene is left open where the match is weak. Rows may omit the clone size; those that give it use once, few, many or a size class.

CDR3 DNA: TGCAGTGCTGGCCCCGGGGGTGCCACTGAAGCTTTCTTT
CDR3 protein: CSAGPGGATEAFF
V gene: TRBV20-1
J gene: TRBJ1-1
clone size: many
D gene: NA

CDR3 DNA: TGCAGTGCTACGCCCGCCCCAGGGGGGCAAGAGACCCAGTACTTC
CDR3 protein: CSATPAPGGQETQYF
V gene: TRBV20-1
J gene: TRBJ2-5
clone size: few
D gene: NA

CDR3 DNA: TGTGCCAGCAGCCAAGCTTCCAGGGGCCCAAGGCACAAGGGAAACACCATATATTTT
CDR3 protein: CASSQASRGPRHKGNTIYF
V gene: TRBV14
J gene: TRBJ1-3
clone size: many
D gene: NA

CDR3 DNA: TGTGCCAGCAGCTCCCCGAGGGGGGGCGTCGCCTACGAGCAGTACTTC
CDR3 protein: CASSSPRGGVAYEQYF
V gene: TRBV9
J gene: TRBJ2-7
clone size: many
D gene: NA

CDR3 DNA: TGCGCCAGCAGCCAAGAGCCCCTCTCGTTAACTAGCACAGATACGCAGTATTTT
CDR3 protein: CASSQEPLSLTSTDTQYF
V gene: TRBV4-3
J gene: TRBJ2-3
clone size: many
D gene: NA

CDR3 DNA: TGTGCCACCTCCCTCACCGGGACAGGCTATTCACCCCTCCACTTT
CDR3 protein: CATSLTGTGYSPLHF
V gene: TRBV7-2
J gene: TRBJ1-6
clone size: many
D gene: TRBD1

CDR3 DNA: TGCGCCAGCAGCTTGGACGGTAGCTCCTACGAGCAGTACTTC
CDR3 protein: CASSLDGSSYEQYF
V gene: TRBV5-1
J gene: TRBJ2-7
clone size: many
D gene: NA

CDR3 DNA: TGTGCCTGGAGTGCGCATCTCCGGACCTACAATGAGCAGTTCTTC
CDR3 protein: CAWSAHLRTYNEQFF
V gene: TRBV30
J gene: TRBJ2-1
clone size: many
D gene: NA

CDR3 DNA: TGTGCCAGCAGCTACGGGCAGCGGGGGACCGAGCAGTACTTC
CDR3 protein: CASSYGQRGTEQYF
V gene: TRBV2
J gene: TRBJ2-7
clone size: few
D gene: TRBD2

CDR3 DNA: TGCGCCAGCAGCTTGGCCCTAGCGCTAGCAGATACGCAGTATTTT
CDR3 protein: CASSLALALADTQYF
V gene: TRBV5-1
J gene: TRBJ2-3
clone size: many
D gene: NA

CDR3 DNA: TGTGCCAGCAGCCTAATGACAGGGTATGGGGACATTCAGTACTTC
CDR3 protein: CASSLMTGYGDIQYF
V gene: TRBV27
J gene: TRBJ2-4
clone size: many
D gene: TRBD1

CDR3 DNA: TGTGCCAGCAGTTTTGAGGACAGGGCCCATGGCTACACCTTC
CDR3 protein: CASSFEDRAHGYTF
V gene: TRBV12-3/TRBV12-4
J gene: TRBJ1-2
clone size: many
D gene: TRBD1

CDR3 DNA: TGTGCCAGCAGTTTAGCCTCAGGTTTCACTAACTATGGCTACACCTTC
CDR3 protein: CASSLASGFTNYGYTF
V gene: TRBV12-3/TRBV12-4
J gene: TRBJ1-2
clone size: many
D gene: NA

CDR3 DNA: TGTGCCAGCGAGGGGAACACTGAAGCTTTCTTT
CDR3 protein: CASEGNTEAFF
V gene: TRBV25-1
J gene: TRBJ1-1
clone size: many
D gene: NA

CDR3 DNA: TGCGCCAGCAGTGAGACAGGGACTGGGGCCAACGTCCTGACTTTC
CDR3 protein: CASSETGTGANVLTF
V gene: TRBV5-1
J gene: TRBJ2-6
clone size: many
D gene: TRBD1

CDR3 DNA: TGCGCCAGCAGCGATCAACAGGCGAACACTGAAGCTTTCTTT
CDR3 protein: CASSDQQANTEAFF
V gene: TRBV5-1
J gene: TRBJ1-1
clone size: many
D gene: NA

CDR3 DNA: TGCGCCAGCAGCTCAGCGGGGGGGCACATCAATGAGCAGTTCTTC
CDR3 protein: CASSSAGGHINEQFF
V gene: TRBV5-1
J gene: TRBJ2-1
clone size: many
D gene: TRBD2

CDR3 DNA: TGTGCCAGCAGCTTAGCTGAACAGCAGAACACCGGGGAGCTGTTTTTT
CDR3 protein: CASSLAEQQNTGELFF
V gene: TRBV7-2
J gene: TRBJ2-2
clone size: many
D gene: NA

CDR3 DNA: TGTGCCAGCAGCTTGGAACTAGCGGCCCGTAATGAGCAGTTCTTC
CDR3 protein: CASSLELAARNEQFF
V gene: TRBV5-6
J gene: TRBJ2-1
clone size: many
D gene: TRBD2

CDR3 DNA: TGCGCCAGCAGCCAAGGGGACAGCGAGAACACTGAAGCTTTCTTT
CDR3 protein: CASSQGDSENTEAFF
V gene: TRBV4-1
J gene: TRBJ1-1
clone size: many
D gene: TRBD1

CDR3 DNA: TGCAGTGCTAGAGGACAGGGGGCCGGCGGGGAGCTGTTTTTT
CDR3 protein: CSARGQGAGGELFF
V gene: TRBV20-1
J gene: TRBJ2-2
clone size: many
D gene: TRBD1

CDR3 DNA: TGTGCCAGCAGCCCATTTCGGACGGGGGTGGGCATTCAGTACTTC
CDR3 protein: CASSPFRTGVGIQYF
V gene: TRBV7-9
J gene: TRBJ2-4
clone size: many
D gene: NA

CDR3 DNA: TGTGCCAGTAGTATAAGAGGACAAGGGAGCACTGAGCAGTACTTC
CDR3 protein: CASSIRGQGSTEQYF
V gene: TRBV19
J gene: TRBJ2-7
clone size: many
D gene: NA

CDR3 DNA: TGTGCCAGCAGCCCGGGACAGATGTACCAAGAGACCCAGTACTTC
CDR3 protein: CASSPGQMYQETQYF
V gene: TRBV9
J gene: TRBJ2-5
clone size: NA
D gene: TRBD1

CDR3 DNA: TGTGCCAGCTCACCGGGAGGGGGTCTCGAGCAGTACTTC
CDR3 protein: CASSPGGGLEQYF
V gene: TRBV18
J gene: TRBJ2-7
clone size: few
D gene: NA

CDR3 DNA: TGTGCCAGCAGCCAATCCAGGGGACGGGCAGATACGCAGTATTTT
CDR3 protein: CASSQSRGRADTQYF
V gene: TRBV7-9
J gene: TRBJ2-3
clone size: many
D gene: NA

CDR3 DNA: TGTGCGAGCCGACAGGGGAGCTCCTATAATTCACCCCTCCACTTT
CDR3 protein: CASRQGSSYNSPLHF
V gene: TRBV12-3/TRBV12-4
J gene: TRBJ1-6
clone size: many
D gene: TRBD1